This TCR beta chain emerged from a study of CD8+CD57+ T cells in acquired aplastic anemia. Study background: Sorted CD4+ and CD8+ cells yielded approximately 3.4 ug of DNA on average. The average read count for CD4+ cells in healthy donors was around 10 million. The study's findings and limits: Between patients and controls, 25 to 30 CD8+ CDR3 sequences were found in common. Patients and healthy controls showed no significant CD8+ Simpson's diversity difference.

Details on this clonotype: Its antigen is unknown.

Profiling that covered TCR beta VDJ and CDR3 relied on genomic DNA as its template. MiXCR, applied by TCRdb to the reads, yields one record per CDR3 protein. Seen here are about 190,000 distinct CDR3 sequences, approximately 50% observed once, and the top ten hold 15% to 20%. Trimming removed 1 base from V and 14 bases from J, with 15 bases in between. This CDR3 is 14 amino acids long. CDR1 is SGHVS and CDR2 is FNYEAQ in the germline V gene. The V and J genes are TRBV7-6 and TRBJ1-6, with D possibly matching TRBD1 (6 bases). The TCR sequence derives from a human donor in good health, serving as a control. What was sequenced was sorted CD4+, CD8+, or CD8+CD57+ T cells (not recorded which) from PBMCs. The CDR3 nucleotides are TGTGCCAGCAGCTTAGGACAGGCCCGGGAGGCCCTCCACTTT. It translates to CASSLGQAREALHF.